The TCR beta chain described here comes from a study of blood T cell repertoires in COVID-19. Study context: Sites in the United States, Italy and Spain provided acute and convalescent COVID-19 samples. Sample material is recorded as cDNA or gDNA derived from T cells, B-cell-depleted T cells, or PBMCs.

This CDR3 has 16 amino acids. V was cut by 3 bases and J by 2 bases, with 15 bases left in between. Germline V gene lookup returns CDR1 LNHDA and CDR2 SQIVND (reference sequence). As handled by the study authors: Reference gene primer amplification yielded estimated nucleated cell counts. Repertoires were generated with immunoSEQ multiplex PCR, while TCRdb's copy carries only in-frame clones and drops some. The V and J calls and clone size are taken from that table; D and trimming were inferred from the DNA. This sample has about 90,000 clones; about nine tenths occur once, and the top ten carry over 4.5%.

Sequencing was performed on peripheral blood. The chain recombines TRBV19 with TRBJ2-3, with a tentative D call TRBD2 (6 bases). The sequence was obtained from a man in his fifties or sixties with acute or convalescent COVID-19. For the CDR3, the DNA is TGTGCCAGTAGTATGTCGAGGGAGGCTGACACAGATACGCAGTATTTT. Its translation is CASSMSREADTDTQYF.